This T cell receptor beta chain stems from a study of blood T cell repertoires in COVID-19. The CDR3 consists of 16 residues. With 1 base clipped from V and 11 bases from J, the junction kept 9 bases outside the gene matches. Germline loops: CDR1 MGHRA, CDR2 YSYEKL. Method: immunoSEQ multiplex PCR; TCRdb's copy keeps in-frame clones and lacks some. Of fewer than 500,000 clones in the sample, 81% are singletons; the top ten hold 1.1%. The chain recombines TRBV4-1 with TRBJ1-6; 9 bases are a match to TRBD1. The sequencing input was peripheral blood. The receptor's source is a human donor with acute or convalescent COVID-19. The donor label of this sample is uncertain. This CDR3 is CASSQGITGGQAPLHF. CDR3 DNA: TGCGCCAGCAGCCAAGGCATAACAGGGGGCCAGGCACCCCTCCACTTT.